Included here is one T cell receptor (beta chain) sequence, with context. Its antigen is undetermined. This sample was taken from a study of Tregs in tolerant kidney transplant recipients. About the research overall: Mixed chimerism was transient after nonmyeloablative marrow transplants from related graft donors. Whole-study findings and limits: Biological reproducibility was not directly addressed, but technical replication error appeared minimal.

Here immunoSEQ multiplex PCR was the method, and the copy in TCRdb shows in-frame clones only, minus some. Of 95,000 to 120,000 clones in the sample, 85% to 90% were seen once. Germline V CDR1 and CDR2: MNHEY, SMNVEV (reference sequence). V dropped 6 bases and J dropped 8 bases, with 22 bases sitting between them. The CDR3 is 16 residues long. Specimen: CD4+ T cells from blood, collected before the transplant. This clonotype was obtained from a human donor who received a combined kidney and bone marrow transplant. The chain uses TRBV27 and TRBJ1-4, with D perhaps matching TRBD1 (6 bases). CDR3 protein: CASRGHRQGSTEKLFF. The CDR3 DNA follows: TGTGCCAGCAGGGGACATAGGCAGGGGAGTACGGAAAAACTGTTTTTT.